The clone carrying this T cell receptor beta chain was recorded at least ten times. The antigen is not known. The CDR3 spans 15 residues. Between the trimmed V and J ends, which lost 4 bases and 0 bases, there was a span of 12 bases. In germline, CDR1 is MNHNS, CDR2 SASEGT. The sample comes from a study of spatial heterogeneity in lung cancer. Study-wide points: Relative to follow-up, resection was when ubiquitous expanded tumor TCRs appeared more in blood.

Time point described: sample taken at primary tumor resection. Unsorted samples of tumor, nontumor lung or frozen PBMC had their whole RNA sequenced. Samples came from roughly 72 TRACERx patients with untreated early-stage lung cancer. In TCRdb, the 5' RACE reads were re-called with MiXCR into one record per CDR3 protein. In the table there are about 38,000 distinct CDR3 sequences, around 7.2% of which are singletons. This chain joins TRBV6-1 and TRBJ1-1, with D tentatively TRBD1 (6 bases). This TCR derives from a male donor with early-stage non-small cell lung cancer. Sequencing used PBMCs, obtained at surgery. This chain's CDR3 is CASSVRDTLNTEAFF. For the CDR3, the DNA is TGTGCCAGCAGTGTCCGGGACACGCTGAACACTGAAGCTTTCTTT.